This T cell receptor (beta chain) was documented in a study of CD8 T cells in ankylosing spondylitis. Notes on the study in general: Reactive arthritis synovial fluid and blood were previously reported to contain some motif variants. Seemingly characteristic of ankylosing spondylitis blood was a TCR beta motif consisting of roughly 8 highly homologous variants.

This CDR3 has 14 residues. Germline CDR1 SGHTA, CDR2 FQGNSA. Trimming stripped 5 bases from V and 1 base from J, with 10 bases between. As the method for making TCR beta libraries, quantitative 5'-RACE with molecular barcodes was used. One entry per CDR3 protein, called by TCRdb with MiXCR from the 5' RACE reads. This table has hundreds of thousands of distinct CDR3 sequences, about a sixth appearing once. Concerning this clonotype itself: Its antigen is currently unknown.

The specimen was blood, either unsorted or a sorted T cell fraction (not recorded which). This TCR was recovered from a male donor with ankylosing spondylitis. The chain couples TRBV7-2 to TRBJ2-3; no firm D call. CDR3 in amino acids: CASSLARGTDTQYF. CDR3 DNA: TGTGCCAGCAGCCTGGCCCGAGGCACAGATACGCAGTATTTT.